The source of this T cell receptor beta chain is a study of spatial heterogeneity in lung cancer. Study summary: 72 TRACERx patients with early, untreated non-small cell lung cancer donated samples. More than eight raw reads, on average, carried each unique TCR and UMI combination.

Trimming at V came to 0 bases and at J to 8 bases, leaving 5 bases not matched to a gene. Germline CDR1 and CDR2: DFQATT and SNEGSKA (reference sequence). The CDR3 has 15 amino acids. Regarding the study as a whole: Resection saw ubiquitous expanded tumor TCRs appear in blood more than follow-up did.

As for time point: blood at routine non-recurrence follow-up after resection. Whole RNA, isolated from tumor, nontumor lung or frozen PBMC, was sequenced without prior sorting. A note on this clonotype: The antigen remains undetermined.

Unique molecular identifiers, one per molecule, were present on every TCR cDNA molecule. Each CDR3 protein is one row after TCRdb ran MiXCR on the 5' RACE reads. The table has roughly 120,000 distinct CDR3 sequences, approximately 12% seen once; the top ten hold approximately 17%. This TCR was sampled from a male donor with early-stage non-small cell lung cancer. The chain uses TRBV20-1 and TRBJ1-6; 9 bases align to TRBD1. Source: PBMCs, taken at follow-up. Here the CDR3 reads CSARDLGQGYSPLHF. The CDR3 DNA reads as TGCAGTGCTAGAGATCTGGGACAGGGCTATTCACCCCTCCACTTT.